The 21 T cell receptor beta chains in this list originate from one sample, sequenced in a study of shared clonotypes between healthy human individuals. Profiling relied on immunoSEQ multiplex PCR, and the TCRdb table lists in-frame clones only, not all of them. This sample has around 1.5 million clones, with approximately 98% found just once. The sample was naive CD4+ T cells sorted from blood. Subset described: CD45RA+ positively selected. The receptors derive from a man aged 25 to 40 in good health.

The count of this clone is one. V is TRBV7-9 and J is TRBJ2-2, with D perhaps matching TRBD1 (5 bases). This CDR3 contains 15 residues. From germline, CDR1 is SEHNR and CDR2 FQNEAQ (reference sequence). The V end lost 5 bases, the J end lost 4 bases, and 14 bases lay between the germline ends. The CDR3 sequence is CASSGAPQFTGELFF. CDR3 bases: TGTGCCAGCAGCGGGGCCCCCCAGTTCACCGGGGAGCTGTTTTTT.

The genes are TRBV9 and TRBJ1-2; tentative D call: TRBD1 (6 bases). V lost 0 bases and J lost 5, with 14 bases in between. The CDR3 is made up of 15 amino acids. Germline CDR1 is SGDLS and CDR2 is YYNGEE. The CDR3 loop is CASSVEVGGRYGYTF. The DNA of the CDR3 is TGTGCCAGCAGCGTAGAAGTGGGGGGCCGATATGGCTACACCTTC.

This clone has a single count. CDR3 protein: CASSIASLDEQYF. Here the CDR3 DNA reads TGTGCCAGTAGTATCGCTAGCTTGGACGAGCAGTACTTC. The chain combines TRBV19 with TRBJ2-7; tentatively, D is TRBD2 (5 bases). This CDR3 is 13 amino acids long. V was shortened by 3 bases and J by 5 bases, with 11 bases between the two germline ends. Germline loops: CDR1 LNHDA, CDR2 SQIVND (reference sequence).

The chain joins TRBV19 to TRBJ2-2; D not certain. V was cut by 7 bases and J by 3 bases, with 15 bases left in between. The CDR3 is made up of 15 amino acids. Looked up from germline, CDR1 is LNHDA and CDR2 is SQIVND (reference sequence). The CDR3 region is CASTMGSTYTGELFF. The DNA of the CDR3 is TGTGCCAGTACTATGGGTTCTACCTACACCGGGGAGCTGTTTTTT.

The V gene is TRBV18, the J gene TRBJ2-1, with 8 bases lining up with TRBD2. The CDR3 has 17 residues. J lost 3 bases, V lost 4 bases, and 11 bases had no gene match. From germline, CDR1 is KGHSH and CDR2 LQKENI. Here the CDR3 DNA reads TGTGCCAGCTCACTATTCGGTCGGGGGACTAGCTACAATGAGCAGTTCTTC. Protein product: CASSLFGRGTSYNEQFF.

The chain employs TRBV6-4 and TRBJ2-1, with D uncertain. Trimming removed 8 bases at V and 6 bases at J, with 14 bases between. The CDR3 sequence is 13 residues long. Germline V lookup: CDR1 MRHNA, CDR2 SNTAGT. The CDR3 DNA is TGTGCCAGCTCACGACGGCTCTCCAATGAGCAGTTCTTC. This encodes CASSRRLSNEQFF.

The table lists this clone with a count of one. The chain employs TRBV10-3 and TRBJ2-7, with 7 bases identical to TRBD2. This CDR3 is built from 15 residues. Germline V lookup: CDR1 ENHRY, CDR2 SYGVKD. The V segment lost 2 bases and the J segment 0 bases; nucleotides outside the gene matches: 4. The CDR3 DNA sequence: TGTGCCATCAGTGAGGTAGCGGGTAACTCCTACGAGCAGTACTTC. Its protein is CAISEVAGNSYEQYF.

The J gene is TRBJ2-6, the V gene TRBV5-1; D might be TRBD1 or TRBD2, each matching 5 bases. The CDR3 is 18 amino acids. The ends were cut back, 0 bases at V and 1 base at J, with 14 bases in the middle. CDR1 is SGHRS and CDR2 is YFSETQ in the germline V gene. This CDR3 is CASSLDLGRLSGANVLTF. CDR3 coding DNA: TGCGCCAGCAGCTTGGATCTGGGACGGCTATCTGGGGCCAACGTCCTGACTTTC.

To note about this clone: Other DNA variants within this sample encode the same CDR3. V and J are TRBV18 and TRBJ2-7, with TRBD2 as a possible D gene (6 bases). The CDR3 extends over 14 amino acids. Trimming removed 1 base from V and 3 bases from J, with 10 bases in between. The germline V gene has CDR1 KGHSH and CDR2 LQKENI. Here the CDR3 reads CASSPQAGGYEQYF. The DNA of the CDR3 is TGTGCCAGCTCACCACAAGCGGGCGGCTACGAGCAGTACTTC.

The chain carries TRBV10-3 and TRBJ2-1; no clear D. Deletions cut 2 bases from V and 4 bases from J, with 9 bases between. CDR3 size: 14 residues. Germline loops: CDR1 ENHRY, CDR2 SYGVKD. CDR3 DNA sequence: TGTGCCATCAGTGAGCTTAGGGAATACAATGAGCAGTTCTTC. Protein: CAISELREYNEQFF.

The chain combines TRBV7-9 with TRBJ1-2; 9 positions match TRBD1. V lost 5 bases, J lost 4 bases, and 5 bases stayed unmatched. This CDR3 is 14 amino acids long. Germline V gene data show CDR1 as SEHNR and CDR2 as FQNEAQ (reference sequence). CDR3 in DNA: TGTGCCAGCAGCGAACTGACAGGGGGCTATGGCTACACCTTC. It translates to CASSELTGGYGYTF.

The chain joins TRBV11-2 to TRBJ2-7; 7 positions agree with TRBD2. V shed 6 bases and J 3 bases; nucleotides not matched to a gene: 14. CDR3 length: 16 amino acids. CDR1 SGHAT and CDR2 FQNNGV come from the germline V gene. As DNA, the CDR3 is TGTGCCAGCAGTCGAAACATCCTAGCGGTTGGCTACGAGCAGTACTTC. This gives the protein CASSRNILAVGYEQYF.

The CDR3, as DNA: TGTGCCAGCAGTTTATGGGGTAGCGGCTACAATGAGCAGTTCTTC. Amino acids: CASSLWGSGYNEQFF. V gene TRBV27 combines with J gene TRBJ2-1, with D maybe TRBD2 (6 bases). Deletions cut 1 base from V and 3 bases from J, with 10 bases between. This CDR3 is built from 15 residues. Germline CDR1 is MNHEY and CDR2 is SMNVEV (reference sequence).

V gene TRBV18 combines with J gene TRBJ1-1; D ambiguous. The CDR3 consists of 16 residues. The germline gives CDR1 KGHSH, CDR2 LQKENI. V was clipped by 6 bases and J by 1 base, with 18 bases between them. CDR3 bases: TGTGCCAGCTCCGCGGTACATTTCGGGCCGAACACTGAAGCTTTCTTT. Its protein is CASSAVHFGPNTEAFF.

V is TRBV29-1 and J is TRBJ2-7; D remains unclear. This CDR3 spans 12 amino acids. From germline, CDR1 is SQVTM and CDR2 ANQGSEA. Trimming removed 4 bases from V and 4 bases from J, with 11 bases in between. CDR3 sequence reads: CSVAGTLYEQYF. CDR3 coding DNA: TGCAGCGTTGCAGGAACTCTTTACGAGCAGTACTTC.

This rearrangement joins TRBV7-6 to TRBJ2-5; D possibly corresponds to TRBD1 (6 bases). The V gene lost 8 bases and the J gene lost 5 bases, with 18 bases spanning the gap. Germline CDR1 SGHVS, CDR2 FNYEAQ. The CDR3 length is 14 residues. The DNA for the CDR3 is TGTGCCAGCCGACAGGAAAGCCGTTCGGAGACCCAGTACTTC. This codes for CASRQESRSETQYF. The full variable domain, with the rest looked up from reference TRBV7-6 and TRBJ2-5, is GAGVSQSPRYKVTKRGQDVALRCDPISGHVSLYWYRQALGQGPEFLTYFNYEAQQDKSGLPNDRFSAERPEGSISTLTIQRTEQRDSAMYRCASRQESRSETQYFGPGTRLLVL.

The V and J genes are TRBV2 and TRBJ2-1; TRBD1 aligns across 9 bases. From germline, CDR1 is SNHLY and CDR2 FYNNEI. The junction had 8 bases not matched to a gene; V was cut back by 6 bases and J by 2 bases. This CDR3 contains 16 residues. Here the CDR3 DNA reads TGTGCCAGCAGGGGATCGGACAGGGGAACCTACAATGAGCAGTTCTTC. Residues: CASRGSDRGTYNEQFF.

The gene calls are TRBV5-1 and TRBJ2-7, with 13 bases lining up with TRBD2. The CDR3 extends over 18 amino acids. J gave up 3 bases and V 3 bases, and 12 bases lay outside the gene matches. Germline CDR1 is SGHRS and CDR2 is YFSETQ. The CDR3 DNA follows: TGCGCCAGCAGCTCCACCGAACTAGCGGGAGGGAGAATCTACGAGCAGTACTTC. It yields the protein CASSSTELAGGRIYEQYF.

The rearrangement joins TRBV28 to TRBJ1-1; D is uncertain. The V and J ends lost 6 bases and 0 bases respectively, with 14 bases between them. This CDR3 contains 15 residues. Germline CDR1 and CDR2: MDHEN and SYDVKM. The CDR3 protein is CASRLSGSMNTEAFF. The CDR3, as DNA: TGTGCCAGCAGGTTGAGTGGGAGCATGAACACTGAAGCTTTCTTT.

The rearrangement uses TRBV2 and TRBJ2-5; maybe TRBD1 (5 bases). Germline V gene lookup returns CDR1 SNHLY and CDR2 FYNNEI. The CDR3 totals 13 residues. Trimming took 7 bases from V and 4 from J, leaving 13 bases between them. CDR3 loop: CASIRREIETQYF. For the CDR3, the DNA is TGTGCCAGCATACGCAGGGAAATAGAGACCCAGTACTTC.

The chain recombines TRBV6-1 with TRBJ1-4; 9 bases are a match to TRBD1. V trimming: 6 bases; J trimming: 4 bases; junction bases outside the gene matches: 6. Germline V CDR1 and CDR2: MNHNS, SASEGT. This CDR3 comprises 15 residues. CDR3 in amino acids: CASSTTGGNNEKLFF. CDR3 bases: TGTGCCAGCAGCACCACAGGGGGCAATAATGAAAAACTGTTTTTT.